The following is a TCR beta chain sequence with its context. The antigen is undetermined. Treatment reported: oral pan-JAK inhibitor, 5-10 mg twice daily. Collected material from alopecia areata patients comprised lesional scalp punch biopsies and peripheral blood. The V end was cut by 10 bases, the J end by 4 bases, with 5 bases between. CDR3 length: 10 residues. CDR1 is MDHEN and CDR2 is SYDVKM in the germline V gene. This entry comes from a study of CD8+ T cells in alopecia areata. As for the study in general: Treatment comprised oral tofacitinib, 5 to 10 mg twice daily, in treated patients. Tofacitinib lasted 6 to 18 months, then 6 months off drug. Broader study findings: A single nonresponder leaves the baseline CD8+ expansion link to response uncertain.

Extraction and reverse transcription of RNA yielded cDNA as the sequencing template. Sequenced by immunoSEQ multiplex PCR; TCRdb stores in-frame clones only, minus some. The table lists over 150,000 clones, around 59% of them singletons. The V gene is TRBV28, the J gene TRBJ1-5; D is uncertain. The sample was CD4+ T cells sorted from blood, taken at week 24, from a patient treated with tofacitinib. This receptor was obtained from a human donor with alopecia areata. The CDR3, as DNA: TGTGCCACCTCAAATCAGCCCCAGCATTTT. As protein: CATSNQPQHF.